Below are 25 T cell receptor beta chains sequenced from a single sample in a study of low-dose radiotherapy and immunotherapy resistance in tumors. Alpha and beta chains were covered, as first-strand cDNA relied on TRAV- and TRBV-specific primers. PCR amplification of the TCRs was performed with Phusion for 20 PCR cycles, and it relied on a constant-region primer together with a V-primer adapter. TCRdb passed the reads through MiXCR, listing each CDR3 protein once. The repertoire holds 70,000 to 95,000 distinct CDR3 sequences, 18% seen once, with 2.8% in the top ten. As for time point: before trial treatment. Sequenced here: PBMCs, sampled before treatment. Receptors were obtained from a male donor with prostate cancer.

This clonotype has at least ten counts. The J gene is TRBJ2-7, the V gene TRBV11-2, with D tentatively TRBD1 (6 bases). Germline CDR1 and CDR2: SGHAT and FQNNGV. This CDR3 contains 15 residues. Trimming shortened V by 4 bases and J by 3 bases, and 16 bases separated the two germline ends. The CDR3 DNA sequence: TGTGCCAGCAGCTCAGAGGTGGACAGCCTCTACGAGCAGTACTTC. Amino acids: CASSSEVDSLYEQYF. Variable domain in full (rest from reference TRBV11-2 and TRBJ2-7): EAGVAQSPRYKIIEKRQSVAFWCNPISGHATLYWYQQILGQGPKLLIQFQNNGVVDDSQLPKDRFSAERLKGVDSTLKIQPAKLEDSAVYLCASSSEVDSLYEQYFGPGTRLTVT.

This clonotype was detected ten times or more. The chain combines TRBV6-1 with TRBJ1-5, with D possibly being TRBD1 (6 bases). Trimming pared 9 bases from V and 1 base from J, leaving 16 bases between. The CDR3 totals 15 residues. Looked up from germline, CDR1 is MNHNS and CDR2 is SASEGT. CDR3 residues: CASLYRVGSNQPQHF. The CDR3 DNA sequence: TGTGCCAGTTTATACAGGGTAGGGAGCAATCAGCCCCAGCATTTT.

As regards this clonotype: This sequence is one base from a far larger clone and is likely a read error. This chain joins TRBV5-3 and TRBJ2-3; the D call may be TRBD1 or TRBD2 (6 bases each). TRBV5-3 is identified as an open reading frame with a role that is uncertain. This CDR3 comprises 16 residues. As DNA, the CDR3 is TGTGCCAGCAGCTCAGGACACGGGGGCGGTGGAGATACGCAGTATTTT. Its protein is CASSSGHGGGGDTQYF.

The genes are TRBV13 and TRBJ2-3, with D perhaps TRBD1 or TRBD2 (5 bases each). The CDR3 is made up of 16 amino acids. Trimming stripped 3 bases from V and 2 bases from J, with 15 bases between. Germline V gene data show CDR1 as PRHDT and CDR2 as FYEKMQ (reference sequence). The CDR3 DNA reads TGTGCCAGCAGCTTTCAGGGACCGTCCGCCACAGATACGCAGTATTTT. This translates into CASSFQGPSATDTQYF.

This clonotype was detected ten times or more. The chain links TRBV9 to TRBJ2-2; no definite D call. Between the trimmed V and J ends, which lost 2 bases and 6 bases, there was a span of 5 bases. Germline V CDR1 and CDR2: SGDLS, YYNGEE. The CDR3 contains 12 residues. The CDR3: CASSVRAGELFF. The CDR3 DNA reads TGTGCCAGCAGCGTTAGAGCCGGGGAGCTGTTTTTT. The whole variable domain, remainder taken from reference TRBV9 and TRBJ2-2, is DSGVTQTPKHLITATGQRVTLRCSPRSGDLSVYWYQQSLDQGLQFLIQYYNGEERAKGNILERFSAQQFPDLHSELNLSSLELGDSALYFCASSVRAGELFFGEGSRLTVL.

At least ten counts were recorded for this clonotype. The V call is TRBV20-1, the J call TRBJ2-5; 9 nucleotides agree with TRBD1. The trim removed 3 bases at V and 2 bases at J, leaving 4 bases unmatched. The germline CDR1 and CDR2 sequences are DFQATT and SNEGSKA (reference sequence). The CDR3 consists of 14 residues. In DNA, the CDR3 is TGCAGTGCTAGGGGGGACAGGGTTCAAGAGACCCAGTACTTC. This sequence encodes CSARGDRVQETQYF.

This clonotype was detected ten times or more. The J gene is TRBJ2-5, the V gene TRBV7-8, with D possibly TRBD2 on 5 matching bases. Looked up from germline, CDR1 is SGHVS and CDR2 is FQNEAQ. Trimming removed 1 base from V and 0 bases from J, with 6 bases in between. The CDR3 sequence is 14 residues long. CDR3 nucleotide sequence: TGTGCCAGCAGCTTAGAGGAGGACCAAGAGACCCAGTACTTC. Protein product: CASSLEEDQETQYF.

This clonotype showed up many times. This chain connects TRBV7-2 to TRBJ2-3, with TRBD2 identical over 12 bases. Germline CDR1 reads SGHTA; CDR2 reads FQGNSA. The CDR3 sequence is 15 residues long. V lost 5 bases to trimming and J lost 6 bases; unmatched junction nucleotides: 6. In nucleotides, the CDR3 is TGTGCCAGCAGCCCACTAGCGGGGGGCGGGGATACGCAGTATTTT. Amino acid sequence: CASSPLAGGGDTQYF.

This clonotype showed up many times. The rearrangement links TRBV30 to TRBJ1-1; D call uncertain. Per germline, CDR1 GTSNPN and CDR2 SVGIG (reference sequence). V gave up 5 bases and J gave up 5 bases, with 9 bases separating them. The CDR3 totals 11 residues. The CDR3 spells CAWGKRTEAFF. The CDR3 DNA reads TGTGCCTGGGGAAAAAGAACTGAAGCTTTCTTT.

Concerning this clonotype itself: Its ends do not fully match the called genes, so a read error is possible. The CDR3 nucleotides read TGTACCAGCAGCCCTAGAGGGCAAGCTTTCTTT. Its translation is CTSSPRGQAFF. The V call is TRBV7-8, the J call TRBJ1-1; D remains ambiguous. Germline CDR1 and CDR2: SGHVS and FQNEAQ. The CDR3 runs 11 residues.

This clonotype was seen many times. V gene TRBV4-1 combines with J gene TRBJ2-6; TRBD2 is a possible D gene (6 bases). Trimming took off 1 base at V and 4 bases at J, with 14 bases between the two ends. The CDR3 spans 17 residues. Germline V gives CDR1 MGHRA, CDR2 YSYEKL. The CDR3 region is CASSQGREAAGANVLTF. The CDR3 region has the DNA TGCGCCAGCAGCCAAGGGAGGGAGGCGGCGGGGGCCAACGTCCTGACTTTC.

This clonotype came up many times. The chain combines TRBV25-1 with TRBJ2-3; TRBD2 aligns across 10 bases. The CDR3 has 16 amino acids. CDR1 MGHDK and CDR2 SYGVNS come from the germline V gene. V was clipped by 6 bases and J by 5 bases; unmatched bases: 11. The CDR3 region is CASSYSSGGVGDTQYF. The DNA of the CDR3 is TGTGCCAGCAGCTACTCCAGCGGGGGGGTCGGAGATACGCAGTATTTT.

The chain is built from TRBV9 and TRBJ2-2; a weak D match, TRBD1 (5 bases). V was trimmed by 1 base and J by 4 bases, leaving 11 bases between them. Germline lookup yields CDR1 SGDLS and CDR2 YYNGEE. The CDR3 contains 15 residues. CDR3 sequence (DNA): TGTGCCAGCAGCGTATCGAGACAGAGCACCGGGGAGCTGTTTTTT. Translating gives CASSVSRQSTGELFF.

This clonotype was found a few times. The chain combines TRBV5-1 with TRBJ2-5, with TRBD2 matching 9 bases. The ends lost 4 bases at V and 3 bases at J; junction bases unmatched: 7. This CDR3 region has 15 residues. Germline assignment: CDR1 SGHRS and CDR2 YFSETQ. CDR3 sequence (DNA): TGCGCCAGCAGCCCGGGGACTAGCCTTGAAGAGACCCAGTACTTC. This sequence encodes CASSPGTSLEETQYF. Using reference TRBV5-1 and TRBJ2-5 for the parts outside the CDR3, the full variable domain is KAGVTQTPRYLIKTRGQQVTLSCSPISGHRSVSWYQQTPGQGLQFLFEYFSETQRNKGNFPGRFSGRQFSNSRSEMNVSTLELGDSALYLCASSPGTSLEETQYFGPGTRLLVL.

This clonotype was recorded at least ten times. The V and J genes are TRBV18 and TRBJ2-1, with D perhaps assigned TRBD1 or TRBD2 (5 bases each). This CDR3 has 15 amino acids. Germline assignment: CDR1 KGHSH and CDR2 LQKENI. Trimming took off 2 bases at V and 2 bases at J, with 10 bases between the two ends. The DNA for the CDR3 is TGTGCCAGCTCACCAGAGGGGAACGCCTACAATGAGCAGTTCTTC. Amino acid sequence: CASSPEGNAYNEQFF.

This clonotype has a count of ten or more. The chain has TRBV11-2 and TRBJ2-5, with D possibly being TRBD2 (6 bases). Germline CDR1 SGHAT, CDR2 FQNNGV. Trimming cost V 1 base and J 5 bases, with 17 bases left between them. The CDR3 has 16 amino acids. The CDR3 sequence: CASSLVDRDLGETQYF. The CDR3 region has the DNA TGTGCCAGCAGCTTAGTCGACCGGGACTTAGGGGAGACCCAGTACTTC.

This clonotype has ten or more counts. V and J are TRBV7-9 and TRBJ2-1, with 16 bases identical to TRBD2. The V gene end was trimmed by 5 bases and the J gene end by 3 bases; junction bases not matched to a gene: 16. CDR1 is SEHNR and CDR2 is FQNEAQ in the germline V gene (reference sequence). The length of the CDR3 is 21 residues. The CDR3 sequence: CASSPGPGLAGGTGVYNEQFF. Here the CDR3 DNA reads TGTGCCAGCAGCCCCGGACCGGGACTAGCGGGGGGGACTGGGGTCTACAATGAGCAGTTCTTC.

This clonotype counts as medium-sized (0.01 to 0.1%). CDR3: CASSSDRGASGDTQYF. The DNA for the CDR3 is TGTGCCAGCAGCTCAGACAGGGGAGCCTCGGGAGATACGCAGTATTTT. The chain carries TRBV5-5 and TRBJ2-3; 8 bases agree with TRBD1. The length of the CDR3 is 16 residues. Germline V gene lookup returns CDR1 SGHKS and CDR2 YYEKEE (reference sequence). Losses at the gene ends were 3 bases for V and 5 bases for J; bases not matched to a gene: 11.

This clonotype was seen ten or more times. The chain employs TRBV14 and TRBJ2-1, with TRBD1 matching 9 bases. This CDR3 comprises 15 residues. Germline values: CDR1 SGHDN, CDR2 FVKESK. The V segment lost 6 bases and the J segment 7 bases; nucleotides outside the gene matches: 10. The CDR3 DNA reads TGTGCCAGCAGGTCTGGACAGGGGAATAGTAATGAGCAGTTCTTC. The encoded protein is CASRSGQGNSNEQFF.

In the case of this clonotype: A far larger clone is one nucleotide away, so this likely arose from a read error. The J gene is TRBJ2-1, the V gene TRBV6-2 or TRBV6-3; D is unclear. CDR1 MNHEY and CDR2 SVGEGT come from the germline V gene. Trimming shortened V by 5 bases and J by 10 bases, and 12 bases separated the two germline ends. This CDR3 contains 12 residues. CDR3 sequence reads: CASSATSYEQFF. The CDR3 DNA sequence: TGTGCCAGCAGTGCGACATCCTACGAGCAGTTCTTC.

In this sample, this clonotype turned up many times. The chain employs TRBV18 and TRBJ1-3, with no clear D. The ends were cut back, 2 bases at V and 0 bases at J, with 8 bases in the middle. Germline V gene sequence: CDR1 KGHSH, CDR2 LQKENI. The CDR3 spans 15 residues. CDR3 in amino acids: CASSPTASSGNTIYF. In DNA, the CDR3 is TGTGCCAGCTCACCAACCGCCAGCTCTGGAAACACCATATATTTT.

This clonotype was recorded a few times. CDR3 loop: CASSAVAGYEQFF. The DNA of the CDR3 is TGTGCCAGCAGCGCAGTGGCGGGCTATGAGCAGTTCTTC. J is TRBJ2-1 and V is TRBV9; tentatively, D is TRBD2 (5 bases). The CDR3 length is 13 residues. The germline V gene has CDR1 SGDLS and CDR2 YYNGEE. Trimming removed 3 bases from V and 8 bases from J, with 12 bases in between.

Many counts were recorded for this clonotype. The chain employs TRBV2 and TRBJ1-4, with D maybe TRBD1 (5 bases). Trimming stripped 2 bases from V and 11 bases from J, with 18 bases between. Germline CDR1 reads SNHLY; CDR2 reads FYNNEI. This CDR3 is 15 amino acids long. The CDR3 loop reads CASSERGRDIGKLFF. DNA of the CDR3: TGTGCCAGCAGTGAAAGGGGCAGAGACATCGGGAAACTGTTTTTT. Full variable domain (rest looked up from reference TRBV2 and TRBJ1-4): EPEVTQTPSHQVTQMGQEVILRCVPISNHLYFYWYRQILGQKVEFLVSFYNNEISEKSEIFDDQFSVERPDGSNFTLKIRSTKLEDSAMYFCASSERGRDIGKLFFGSGTQLSVL.

This clonotype has a count of ten or more. The chain combines TRBV19 with TRBJ1-4; D perhaps matches TRBD1 (5 bases). The germline V gene has CDR1 LNHDA and CDR2 SQIVND (reference sequence). Trimming removed 3 bases from V and 8 bases from J, with 16 bases in between. The CDR3 totals 15 residues. The CDR3 nucleotides are TGTGCCAGTAGTATGGGACCCGCTGGAGGCGAAAAACTGTTTTTT. Protein product: CASSMGPAGGEKLFF.

A word on this clonotype: It differs at one base from a far larger clone, so likely a read error. V usage is TRBV5-1 and J usage is TRBJ1-5; 7 positions match TRBD1. The CDR3 length is 14 residues. Germline CDR1 is SGHRS and CDR2 is YFSETQ. The DNA of the CDR3 is TGTGCCAGCAGCCAGGGGGGGGCAGGGCAGCCCCAGCATTTT. Protein sequence: CASSQGGAGQPQHF.